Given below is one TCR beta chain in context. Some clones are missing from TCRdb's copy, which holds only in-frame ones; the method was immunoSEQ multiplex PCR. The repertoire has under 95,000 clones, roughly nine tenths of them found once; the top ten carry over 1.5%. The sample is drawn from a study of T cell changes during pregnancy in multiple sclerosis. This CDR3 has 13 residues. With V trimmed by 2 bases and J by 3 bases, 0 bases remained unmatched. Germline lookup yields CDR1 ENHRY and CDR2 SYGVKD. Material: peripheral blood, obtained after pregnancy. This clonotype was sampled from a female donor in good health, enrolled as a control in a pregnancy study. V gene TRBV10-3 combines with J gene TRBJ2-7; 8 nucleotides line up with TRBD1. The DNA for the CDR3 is TGTGCCATCAGTGAGGGGACAGGCTACGAGCAGTACTTC. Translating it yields CAISEGTGYEQYF.